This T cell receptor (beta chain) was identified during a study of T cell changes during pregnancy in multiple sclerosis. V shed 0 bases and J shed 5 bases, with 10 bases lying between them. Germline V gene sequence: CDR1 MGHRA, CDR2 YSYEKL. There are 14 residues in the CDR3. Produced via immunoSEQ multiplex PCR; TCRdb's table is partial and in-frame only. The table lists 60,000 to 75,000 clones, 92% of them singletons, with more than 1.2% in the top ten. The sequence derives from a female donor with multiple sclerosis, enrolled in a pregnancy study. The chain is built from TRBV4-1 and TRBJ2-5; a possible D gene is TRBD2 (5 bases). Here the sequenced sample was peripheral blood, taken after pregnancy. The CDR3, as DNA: TGCGCCAGCAGCCAAGATCTTAGGGAGGAGACCCAGTACTTC. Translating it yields CASSQDLREETQYF.